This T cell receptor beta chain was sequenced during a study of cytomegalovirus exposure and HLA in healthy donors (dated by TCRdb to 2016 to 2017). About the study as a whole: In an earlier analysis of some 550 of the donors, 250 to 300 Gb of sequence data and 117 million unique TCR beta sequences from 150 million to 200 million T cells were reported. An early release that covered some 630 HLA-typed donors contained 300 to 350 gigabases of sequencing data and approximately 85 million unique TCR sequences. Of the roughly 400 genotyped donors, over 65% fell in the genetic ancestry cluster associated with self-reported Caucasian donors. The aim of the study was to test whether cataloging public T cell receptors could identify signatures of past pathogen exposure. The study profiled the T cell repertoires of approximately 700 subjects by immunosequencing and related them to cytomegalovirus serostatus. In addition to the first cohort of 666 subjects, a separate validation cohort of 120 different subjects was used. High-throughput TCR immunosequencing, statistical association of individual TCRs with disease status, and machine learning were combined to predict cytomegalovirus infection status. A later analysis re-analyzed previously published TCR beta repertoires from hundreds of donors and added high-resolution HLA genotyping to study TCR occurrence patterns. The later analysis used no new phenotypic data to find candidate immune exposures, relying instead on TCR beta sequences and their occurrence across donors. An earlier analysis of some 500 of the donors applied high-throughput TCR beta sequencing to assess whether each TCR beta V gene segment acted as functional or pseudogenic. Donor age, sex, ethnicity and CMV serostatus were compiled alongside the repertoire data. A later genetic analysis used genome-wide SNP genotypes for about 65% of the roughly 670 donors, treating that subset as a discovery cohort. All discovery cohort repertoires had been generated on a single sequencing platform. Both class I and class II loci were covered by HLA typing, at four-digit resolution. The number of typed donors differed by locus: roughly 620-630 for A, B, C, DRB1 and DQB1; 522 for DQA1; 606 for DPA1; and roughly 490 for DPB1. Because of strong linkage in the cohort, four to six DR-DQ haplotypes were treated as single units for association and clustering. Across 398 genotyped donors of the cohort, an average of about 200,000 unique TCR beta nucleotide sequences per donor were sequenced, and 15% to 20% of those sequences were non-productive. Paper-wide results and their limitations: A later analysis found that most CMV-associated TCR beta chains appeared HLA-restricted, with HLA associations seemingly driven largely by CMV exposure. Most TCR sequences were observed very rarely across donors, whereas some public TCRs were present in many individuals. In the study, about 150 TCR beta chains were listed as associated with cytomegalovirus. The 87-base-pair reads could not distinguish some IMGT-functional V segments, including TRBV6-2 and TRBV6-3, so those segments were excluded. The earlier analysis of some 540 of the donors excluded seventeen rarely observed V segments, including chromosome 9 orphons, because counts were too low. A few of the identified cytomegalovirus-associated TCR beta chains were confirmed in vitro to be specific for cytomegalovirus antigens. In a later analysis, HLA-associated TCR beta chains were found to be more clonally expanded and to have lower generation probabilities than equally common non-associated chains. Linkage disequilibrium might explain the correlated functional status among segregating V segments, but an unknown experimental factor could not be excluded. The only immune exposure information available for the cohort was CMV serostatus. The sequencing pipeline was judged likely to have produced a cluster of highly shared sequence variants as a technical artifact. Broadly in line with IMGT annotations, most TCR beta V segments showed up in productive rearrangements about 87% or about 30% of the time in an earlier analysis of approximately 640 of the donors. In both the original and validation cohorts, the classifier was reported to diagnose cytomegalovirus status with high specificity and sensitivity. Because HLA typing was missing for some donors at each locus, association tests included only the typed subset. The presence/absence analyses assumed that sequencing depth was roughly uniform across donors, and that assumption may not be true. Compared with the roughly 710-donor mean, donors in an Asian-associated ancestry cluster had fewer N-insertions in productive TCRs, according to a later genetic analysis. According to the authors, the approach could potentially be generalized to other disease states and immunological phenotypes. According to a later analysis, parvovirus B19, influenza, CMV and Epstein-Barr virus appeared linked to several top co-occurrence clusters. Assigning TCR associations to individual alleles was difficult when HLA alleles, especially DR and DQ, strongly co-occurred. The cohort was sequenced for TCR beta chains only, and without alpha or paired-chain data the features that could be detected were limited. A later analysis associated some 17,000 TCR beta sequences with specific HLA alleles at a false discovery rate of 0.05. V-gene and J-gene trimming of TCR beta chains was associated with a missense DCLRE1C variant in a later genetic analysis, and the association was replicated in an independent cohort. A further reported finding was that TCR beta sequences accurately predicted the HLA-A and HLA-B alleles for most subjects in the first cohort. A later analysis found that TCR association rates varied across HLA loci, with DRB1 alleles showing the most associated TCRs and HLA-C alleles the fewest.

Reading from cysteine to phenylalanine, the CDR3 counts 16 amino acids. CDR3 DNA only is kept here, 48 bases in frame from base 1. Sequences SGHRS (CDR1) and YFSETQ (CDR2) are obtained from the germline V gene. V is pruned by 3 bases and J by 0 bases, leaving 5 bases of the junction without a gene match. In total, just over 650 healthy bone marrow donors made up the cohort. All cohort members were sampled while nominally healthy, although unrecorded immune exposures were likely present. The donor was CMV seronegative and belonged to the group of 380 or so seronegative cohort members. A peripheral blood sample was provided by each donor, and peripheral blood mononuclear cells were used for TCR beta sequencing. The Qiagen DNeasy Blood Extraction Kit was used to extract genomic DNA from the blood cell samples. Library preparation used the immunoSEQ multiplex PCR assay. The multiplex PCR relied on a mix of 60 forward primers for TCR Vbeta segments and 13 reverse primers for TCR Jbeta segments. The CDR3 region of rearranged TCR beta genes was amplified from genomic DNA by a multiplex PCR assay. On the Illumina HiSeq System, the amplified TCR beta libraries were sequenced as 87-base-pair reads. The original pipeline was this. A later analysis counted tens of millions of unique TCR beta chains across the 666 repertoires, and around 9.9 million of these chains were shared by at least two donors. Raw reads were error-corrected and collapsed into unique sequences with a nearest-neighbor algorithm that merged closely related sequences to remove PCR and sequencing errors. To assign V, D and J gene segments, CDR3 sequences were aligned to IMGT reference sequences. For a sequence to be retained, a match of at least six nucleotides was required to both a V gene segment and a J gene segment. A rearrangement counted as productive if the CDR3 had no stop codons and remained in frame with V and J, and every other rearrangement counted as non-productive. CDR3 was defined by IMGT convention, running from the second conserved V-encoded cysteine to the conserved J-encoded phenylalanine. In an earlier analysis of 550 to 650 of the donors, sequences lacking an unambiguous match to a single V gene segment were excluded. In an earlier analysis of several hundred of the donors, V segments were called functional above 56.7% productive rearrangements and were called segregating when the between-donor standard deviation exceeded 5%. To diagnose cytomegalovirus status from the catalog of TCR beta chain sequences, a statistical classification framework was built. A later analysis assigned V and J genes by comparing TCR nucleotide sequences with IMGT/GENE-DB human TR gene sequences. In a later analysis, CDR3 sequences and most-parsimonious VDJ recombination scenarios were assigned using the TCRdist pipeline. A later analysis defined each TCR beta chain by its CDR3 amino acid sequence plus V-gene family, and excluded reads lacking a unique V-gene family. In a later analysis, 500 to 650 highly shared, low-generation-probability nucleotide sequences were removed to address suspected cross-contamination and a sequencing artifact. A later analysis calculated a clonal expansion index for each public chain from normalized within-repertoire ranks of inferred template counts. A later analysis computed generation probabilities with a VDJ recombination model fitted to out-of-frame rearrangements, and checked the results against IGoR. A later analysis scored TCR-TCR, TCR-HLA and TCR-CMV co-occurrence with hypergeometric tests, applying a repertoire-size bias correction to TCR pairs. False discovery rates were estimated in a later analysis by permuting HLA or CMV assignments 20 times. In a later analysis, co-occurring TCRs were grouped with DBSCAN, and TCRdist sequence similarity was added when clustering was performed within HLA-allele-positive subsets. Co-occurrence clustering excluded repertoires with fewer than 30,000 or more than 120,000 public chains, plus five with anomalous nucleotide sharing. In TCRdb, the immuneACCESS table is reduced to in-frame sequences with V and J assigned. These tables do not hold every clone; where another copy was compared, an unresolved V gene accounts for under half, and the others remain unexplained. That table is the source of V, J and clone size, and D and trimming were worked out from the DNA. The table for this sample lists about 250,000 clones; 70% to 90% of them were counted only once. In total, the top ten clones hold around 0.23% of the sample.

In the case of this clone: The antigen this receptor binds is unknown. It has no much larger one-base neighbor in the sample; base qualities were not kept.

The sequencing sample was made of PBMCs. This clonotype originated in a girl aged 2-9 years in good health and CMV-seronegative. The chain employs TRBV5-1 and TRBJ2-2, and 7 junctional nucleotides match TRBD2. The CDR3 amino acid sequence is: CASSSTSGANTGELFF. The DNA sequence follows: TGCGCCAGCAGCTCGACGAGCGGGGCGAACACCGGGGAGCTGTTTTTT. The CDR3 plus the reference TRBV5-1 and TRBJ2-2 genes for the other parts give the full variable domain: KAGVTQTPRYLIKTRGQQVTLSCSPISGHRSVSWYQQTPGQGLQFLFEYFSETQRNKGNFPGRFSGRQFSNSRSEMNVSTLELGDSALYLCASSSTSGANTGELFFGEGSRLTVL.